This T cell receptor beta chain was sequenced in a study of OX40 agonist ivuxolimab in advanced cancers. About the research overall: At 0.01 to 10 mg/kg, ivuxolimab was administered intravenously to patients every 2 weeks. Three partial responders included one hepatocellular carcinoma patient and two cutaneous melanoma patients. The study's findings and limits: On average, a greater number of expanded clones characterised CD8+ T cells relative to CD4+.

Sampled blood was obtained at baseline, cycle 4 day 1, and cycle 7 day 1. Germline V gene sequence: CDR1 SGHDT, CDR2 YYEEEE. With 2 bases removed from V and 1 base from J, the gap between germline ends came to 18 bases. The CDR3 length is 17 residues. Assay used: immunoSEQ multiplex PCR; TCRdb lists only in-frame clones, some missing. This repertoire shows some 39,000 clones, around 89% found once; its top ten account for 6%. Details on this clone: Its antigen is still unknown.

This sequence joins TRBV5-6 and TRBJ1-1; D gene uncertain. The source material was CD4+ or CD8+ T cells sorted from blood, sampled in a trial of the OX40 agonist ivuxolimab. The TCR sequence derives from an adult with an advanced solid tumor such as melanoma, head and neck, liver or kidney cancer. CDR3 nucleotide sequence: TGTGCCAGCAGCTTTAGGAGGGTAAGGCAGCCGAACACTGAAGCTTTCTTT. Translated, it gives CASSFRRVRQPNTEAFF.